This T cell receptor (beta chain) was identified during a study of T cell clonotyping in hematopoietic cell transplantation. Profiling relied on immunoSEQ multiplex PCR, and the TCRdb table lists in-frame clones only, not all of them. The sample yields some 30,000 clones, roughly 80% seen once. Time point indicated: recipient sample about 28 days before transplant, after cytoreduction. As concerns this clone: Its antigen remains unknown.

Findings and caveats of the study: Without cell sorting, CD4 versus CD8 contributions remain unresolved.

The CDR3 is 16 residues long. V gave up 1 base and J gave up 3 bases; unmatched junction bases: 8. The germline V gene has CDR1 LGHNA and CDR2 YNFKEQ. This material consisted of peripheral blood mononuclear cells, taken before stem cell transplant. J is TRBJ2-7 and V is TRBV4-2; 8 bases map to TRBD2. This TCR came from a woman in her 30s with chronic myeloid leukemia. Some clones in this sample may be carry-over from other donors' samples. The CDR3 reads CASSQGARGADYEQYF. The CDR3 DNA reads TGTGCCAGCAGCCAAGGTGCGCGGGGGGCCGACTACGAGCAGTACTTC.